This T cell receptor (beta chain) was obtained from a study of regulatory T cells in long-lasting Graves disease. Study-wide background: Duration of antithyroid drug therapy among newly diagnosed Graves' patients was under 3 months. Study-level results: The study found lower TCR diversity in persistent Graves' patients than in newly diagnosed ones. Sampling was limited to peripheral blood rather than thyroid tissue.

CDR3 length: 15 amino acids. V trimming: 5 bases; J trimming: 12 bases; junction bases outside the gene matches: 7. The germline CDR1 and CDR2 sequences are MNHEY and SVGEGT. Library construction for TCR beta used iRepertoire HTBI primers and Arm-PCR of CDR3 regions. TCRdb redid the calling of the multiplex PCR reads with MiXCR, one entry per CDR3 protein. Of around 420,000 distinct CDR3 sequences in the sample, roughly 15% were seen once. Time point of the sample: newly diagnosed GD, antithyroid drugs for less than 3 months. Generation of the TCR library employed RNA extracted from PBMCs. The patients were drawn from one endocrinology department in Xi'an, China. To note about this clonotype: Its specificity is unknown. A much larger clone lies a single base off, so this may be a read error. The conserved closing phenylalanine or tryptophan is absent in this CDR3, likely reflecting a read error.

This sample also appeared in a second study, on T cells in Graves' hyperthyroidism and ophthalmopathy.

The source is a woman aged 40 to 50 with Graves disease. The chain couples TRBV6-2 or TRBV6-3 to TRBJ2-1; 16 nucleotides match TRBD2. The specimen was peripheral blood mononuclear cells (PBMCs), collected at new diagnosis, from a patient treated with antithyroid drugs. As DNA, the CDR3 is TGTGCCAGCAGTCCACCGGGACTAGCGGGAGGGTTGCAGTTCCTC. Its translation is CASSPPGLAGGLQFL.